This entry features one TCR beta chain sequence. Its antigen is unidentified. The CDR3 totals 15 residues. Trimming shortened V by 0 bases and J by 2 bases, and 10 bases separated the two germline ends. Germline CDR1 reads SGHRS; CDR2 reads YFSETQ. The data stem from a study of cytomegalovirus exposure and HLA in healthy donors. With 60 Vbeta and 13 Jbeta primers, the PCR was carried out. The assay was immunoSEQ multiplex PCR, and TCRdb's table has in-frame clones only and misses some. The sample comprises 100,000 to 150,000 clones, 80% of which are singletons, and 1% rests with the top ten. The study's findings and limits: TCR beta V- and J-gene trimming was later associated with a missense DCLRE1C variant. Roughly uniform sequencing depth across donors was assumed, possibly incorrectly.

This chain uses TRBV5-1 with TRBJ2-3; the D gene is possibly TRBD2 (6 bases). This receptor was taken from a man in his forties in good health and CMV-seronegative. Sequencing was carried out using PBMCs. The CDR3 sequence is CASSLATGDTDTQYF. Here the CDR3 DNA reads TGCGCCAGCAGCTTGGCGACGGGAGACACAGATACGCAGTATTTT.